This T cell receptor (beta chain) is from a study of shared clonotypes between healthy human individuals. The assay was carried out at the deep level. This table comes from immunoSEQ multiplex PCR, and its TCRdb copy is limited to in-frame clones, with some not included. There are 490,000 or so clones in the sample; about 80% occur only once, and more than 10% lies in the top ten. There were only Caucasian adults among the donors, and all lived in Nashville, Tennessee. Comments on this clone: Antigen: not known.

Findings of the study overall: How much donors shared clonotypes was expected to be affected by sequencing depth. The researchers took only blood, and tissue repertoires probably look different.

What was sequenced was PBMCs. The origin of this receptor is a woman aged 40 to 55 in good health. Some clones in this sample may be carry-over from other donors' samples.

In DNA form, the CDR3 reads TGTGCCATCAGCGAAGCCTACGAGCAGTACTTC. This translates into CAISEAYEQYF. The chain is built from TRBV10-3 and TRBJ2-7; D remains ambiguous. The V end lost 6 bases, the J end lost 2 bases, and 5 bases lay between the germline ends. Germline V CDR1 and CDR2: ENHRY, SYGVKD. The CDR3 contains 11 residues.